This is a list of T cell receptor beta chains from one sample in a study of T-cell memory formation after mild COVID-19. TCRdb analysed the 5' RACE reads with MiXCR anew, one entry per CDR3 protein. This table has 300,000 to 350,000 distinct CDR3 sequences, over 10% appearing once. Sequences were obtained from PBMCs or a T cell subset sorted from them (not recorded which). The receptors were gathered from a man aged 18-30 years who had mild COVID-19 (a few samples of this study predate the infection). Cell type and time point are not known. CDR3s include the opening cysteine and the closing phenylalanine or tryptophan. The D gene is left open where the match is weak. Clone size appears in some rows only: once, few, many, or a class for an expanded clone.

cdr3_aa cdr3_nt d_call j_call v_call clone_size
CASSLREDQPQHF TGTGCCAGCAGCTTAAGGGAGGATCAGCCCCAGCATTTT . TRBJ1-5 TRBV7-7 .
CASTELAGGRETQYF TGCGCCAGCACAGAACTAGCGGGGGGCCGGGAGACCCAGTACTTC TRBD2 TRBJ2-5 TRBV5-1 .
CASSLDRGTQYF TGTGCCAGCAGTTTAGATCGAGGGACCCAGTACTTC . TRBJ2-5 TRBV6-2/TRBV6-3 few
CASSRTGLNYKNIQYF TGTGCCAGCAGTCGGACAGGGCTGAACTATAAAAACATTCAGTACTTC TRBD1 TRBJ2-4 TRBV7-8 .
CASSYGAGGSEQFF TGTGCCAGCAGTTACGGAGCGGGGGGTTCCGAGCAGTTCTTC TRBD2 TRBJ2-1 TRBV6-5 .
CASSFSGSPLHF TGCGCCAGCAGCTTCTCGGGGTCACCCCTCCACTTT . TRBJ1-6 TRBV5-1 .
CASSQGPRQTQYF TGTGCCAGCAGCCAAGGCCCCAGGCAGACCCAGTACTTC . TRBJ2-5 TRBV14 .
CASSVEGAHSPLHF TGTGCCAGCAGCGTAGAAGGGGCACATTCACCCCTCCACTTT . TRBJ1-6 TRBV9 few
CASSLRHPYEQYF TGTGCCAGCAGCTTACGGCACCCCTACGAGCAGTACTTC . TRBJ2-7 TRBV7-2 .
CASSPPSSETQYF TGTGCCAGCTCACCACCCTCGTCGGAGACCCAGTACTTC . TRBJ2-5 TRBV18 few
CASSLTGTSGVGEQFF TGTGCCAGCAGCTTAACCGGGACTAGTGGTGTCGGGGAGCAGTTCTTC TRBD2 TRBJ2-1 TRBV13 .